This paragraph reports one T cell receptor (beta chain). What it binds is unknown. V was clipped by 3 bases and J by 4 bases, with 12 bases between them. The length of the CDR3 is 13 residues. Germline V gene sequence: CDR1 DFQATT, CDR2 SNEGSKA (reference sequence). Generation of TCR beta libraries employed quantitative 5'-RACE incorporating molecular barcodes. TCRdb independently ran MiXCR on the 5' RACE reads; one entry per CDR3 protein. Of approximately 290,000 distinct CDR3 sequences in the sample, about a fifth were seen once. This entry is derived from a study of CD8 T cells in ankylosing spondylitis. Whole-study results and caveats: According to the report, clones linked to the disease were significantly enriched in matched synovial fluid samples taken from ankylosing spondylitis patients.

The rearrangement uses TRBV20-1 and TRBJ1-1; no definite D call. The receptor was isolated from a female donor with ankylosing spondylitis or in good health (not recorded which). Sequenced: blood, either unsorted or a sorted T cell fraction (not recorded which). The DNA of the CDR3 is TGCAGTGCTAGGCCTTCGAGCGGCACTGAAGCTTTCTTT. Translation gives CSARPSSGTEAFF.